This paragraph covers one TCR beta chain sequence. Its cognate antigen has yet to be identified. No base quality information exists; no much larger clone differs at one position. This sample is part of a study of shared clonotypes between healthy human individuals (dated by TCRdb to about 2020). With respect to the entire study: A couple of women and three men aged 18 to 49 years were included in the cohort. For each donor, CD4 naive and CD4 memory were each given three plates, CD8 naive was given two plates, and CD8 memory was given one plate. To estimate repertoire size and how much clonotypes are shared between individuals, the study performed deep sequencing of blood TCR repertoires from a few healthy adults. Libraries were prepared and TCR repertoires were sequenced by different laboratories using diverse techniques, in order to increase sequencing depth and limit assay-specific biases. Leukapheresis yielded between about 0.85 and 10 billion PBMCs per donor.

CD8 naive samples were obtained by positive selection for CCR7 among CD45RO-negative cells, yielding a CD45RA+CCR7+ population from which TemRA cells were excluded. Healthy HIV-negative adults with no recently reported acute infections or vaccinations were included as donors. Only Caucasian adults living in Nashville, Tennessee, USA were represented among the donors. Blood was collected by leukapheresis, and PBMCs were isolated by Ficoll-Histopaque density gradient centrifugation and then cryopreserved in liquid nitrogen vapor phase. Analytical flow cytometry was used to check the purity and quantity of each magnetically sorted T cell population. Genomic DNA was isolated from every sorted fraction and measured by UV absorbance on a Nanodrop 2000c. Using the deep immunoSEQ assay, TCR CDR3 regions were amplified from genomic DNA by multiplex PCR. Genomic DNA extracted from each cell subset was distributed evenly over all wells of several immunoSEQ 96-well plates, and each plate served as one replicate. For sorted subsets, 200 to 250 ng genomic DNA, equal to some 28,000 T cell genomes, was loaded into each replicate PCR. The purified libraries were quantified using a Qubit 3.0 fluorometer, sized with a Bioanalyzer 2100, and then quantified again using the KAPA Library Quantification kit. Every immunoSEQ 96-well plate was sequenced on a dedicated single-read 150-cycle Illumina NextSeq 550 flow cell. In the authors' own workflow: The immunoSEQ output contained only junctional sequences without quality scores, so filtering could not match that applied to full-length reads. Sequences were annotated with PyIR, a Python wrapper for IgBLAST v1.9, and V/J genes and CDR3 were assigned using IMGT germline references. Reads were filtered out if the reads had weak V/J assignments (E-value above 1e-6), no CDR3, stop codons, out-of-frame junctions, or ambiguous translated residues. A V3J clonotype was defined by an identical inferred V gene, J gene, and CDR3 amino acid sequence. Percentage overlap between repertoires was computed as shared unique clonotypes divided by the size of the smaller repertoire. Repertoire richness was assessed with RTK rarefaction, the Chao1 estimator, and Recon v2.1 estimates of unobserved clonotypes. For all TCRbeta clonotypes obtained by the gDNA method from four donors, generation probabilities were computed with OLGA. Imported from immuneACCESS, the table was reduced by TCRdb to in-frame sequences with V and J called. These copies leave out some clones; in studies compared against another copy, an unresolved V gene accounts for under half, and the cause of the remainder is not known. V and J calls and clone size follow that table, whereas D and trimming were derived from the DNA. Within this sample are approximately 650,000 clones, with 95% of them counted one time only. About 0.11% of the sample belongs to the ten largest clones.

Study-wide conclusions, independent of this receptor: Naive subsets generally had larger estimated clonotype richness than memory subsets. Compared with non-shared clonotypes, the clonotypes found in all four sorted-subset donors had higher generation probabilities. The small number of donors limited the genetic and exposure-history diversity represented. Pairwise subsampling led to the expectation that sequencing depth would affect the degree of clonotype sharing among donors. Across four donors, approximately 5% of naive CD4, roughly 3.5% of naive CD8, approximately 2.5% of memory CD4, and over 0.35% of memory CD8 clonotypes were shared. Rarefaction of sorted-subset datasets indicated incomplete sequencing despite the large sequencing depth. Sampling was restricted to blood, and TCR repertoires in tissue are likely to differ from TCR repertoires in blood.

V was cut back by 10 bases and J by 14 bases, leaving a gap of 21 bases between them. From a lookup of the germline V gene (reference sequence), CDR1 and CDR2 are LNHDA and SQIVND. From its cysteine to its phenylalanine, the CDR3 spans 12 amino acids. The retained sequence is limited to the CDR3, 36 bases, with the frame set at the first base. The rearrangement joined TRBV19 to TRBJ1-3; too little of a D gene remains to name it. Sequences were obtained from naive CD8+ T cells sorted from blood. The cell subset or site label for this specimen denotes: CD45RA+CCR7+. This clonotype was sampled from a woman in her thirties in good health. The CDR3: CATSPRPPELYF. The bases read TGTGCCACCAGCCCGCGTCCCCCGGAGCTATATTTT.